Listed below are T cell receptor beta chains from one sample, sequenced in a study of technical replicates of blood from a few donors. Assay: immunoSEQ multiplex PCR; the TCRdb copy retains only in-frame clones and omits some. Of 60,000 to 85,000 clones listed, around 97% are singletons. Sequenced input: T cells isolated from PBMCs. All receptors come from a human donor in good health. CDR3s include the opening cysteine and the closing phenylalanine or tryptophan. The order of the fields is J gene, V gene, CDR3 protein.

J: TRBJ2-7; V: TRBV5-1; CDR3: CASSESPGTFYEQYF
J: TRBJ2-7; V: TRBV5-4; CDR3: CASSLSGGSQYF
J: TRBJ2-7; V: TRBV15; CDR3: CATSRDRAADEQYF
J: TRBJ1-2; V: TRBV29-1; CDR3: CSVASGGFGYTF
J: TRBJ1-5; V: TRBV19; CDR3: CASCHKAGGGPPQHF
J: TRBJ1-5; V: TRBV7-9; CDR3: CASSLGVGRPQHF
J: TRBJ2-7; V: TRBV7-2; CDR3: CASSLVLAGGPKDEQYF
J: TRBJ2-7; V: TRBV10-3; CDR3: CAISRGTGENEQYF
J: TRBJ1-1; V: TRBV6-5; CDR3: CASTNPGTEAFF
J: TRBJ1-1; V: TRBV7-2; CDR3: CASSLGANTEAFF
J: TRBJ2-1; V: TRBV28; CDR3: CASSFLAGGPGNEQFF
J: TRBJ2-2; V: TRBV5-1; CDR3: CASSLGSQANTGELFF
J: TRBJ1-4; V: TRBV5-4; CDR3: CASSQDRHNEKLFF
J: TRBJ1-2; V: TRBV2; CDR3: CASHLNRGYGYTF
J: TRBJ1-2; V: TRBV14; CDR3: CASSQAVYGYTF
J: TRBJ1-5; V: TRBV6-1; CDR3: CASSESRVRTPYQPQHF
J: TRBJ1-1; V: TRBV27; CDR3: CASSPSSGFDAEAFF
J: TRBJ2-3; V: TRBV7-9; CDR3: CASSFRQNTQYF
J: TRBJ1-1; V: TRBV2; CDR3: CASSFREDTEAFF
J: TRBJ1-1; V: TRBV27; CDR3: CASKRRGNGNEAFF
J: TRBJ1-4; V: TRBV30; CDR3: CAWRAADLMATNEKLFF
J: TRBJ2-7; V: TRBV4-1; CDR3: CASRLQHGGTLYEQYF
J: TRBJ1-4; V: TRBV5-1; CDR3: CASSRGQSSEKLFF
J: TRBJ2-5; V: TRBV5-1; CDR3: CASSLIAGGHETQYF
J: TRBJ2-7; V: TRBV4-1; CDR3: CASRPTVADSYEQYF
J: TRBJ1-5; V: TRBV7-9; CDR3: CASSPFEGFGNQPQHF
J: TRBJ1-3; V: TRBV25-1; CDR3: CASSSYRANTIYF
J: TRBJ1-1; V: TRBV5-5; CDR3: CASSLGSELNTEAFF
J: TRBJ1-5; V: TRBV7-9; CDR3: CASSWETGTQHF
J: TRBJ2-1; V: TRBV6-5; CDR3: CASRPGTAANNEQFF
J: TRBJ2-7; V: TRBV4-1; CDR3: CASSQVGGSGEQYF
J: TRBJ2-6; V: TRBV2; CDR3: CASSVYTFSGANVLTF
J: TRBJ1-5; V: TRBV2; CDR3: CASKASAGSNQPQHF
J: TRBJ2-7; V: TRBV5-4; CDR3: CASSSAGTSPEQYF
J: TRBJ1-6; V: TRBV18; CDR3: CASSLGGANSPLHF
J: TRBJ2-7; V: TRBV29-1; CDR3: CSVGPGGPSYEQYF
J: TRBJ2-1; V: TRBV7-9; CDR3: CASVHPAEFPRLNEQFF
J: TRBJ1-2; V: TRBV5-5; CDR3: CASSLVTLNGYTF
J: TRBJ1-1; V: TRBV5-1; CDR3: CASSSLTGGTEAFF
J: TRBJ1-4; V: TRBV19; CDR3: CASSLTGGTEKLFF